This TCR beta chain was captured by sequencing in a study of T cell responses to AZD1222 COVID-19 vaccine. TCRdb's copy holds only in-frame clones and misses some; the assay was immunoSEQ multiplex PCR. The sample includes about 150,000 clones, 92% of them seen just once. This CDR3 is built from 15 residues. Per germline, CDR1 LNHNV and CDR2 YYDKDF (reference sequence). V shed 3 bases and J 6 bases; nucleotides not matched to a gene: 9. The sequence came from an adult who received the AZD1222 COVID-19 vaccine. Sequences were derived from peripheral blood, sampled 28 days after the second AZD1222 dose. The rearrangement links TRBV15 to TRBJ2-7, with 9 bases matching TRBD1. The chain's CDR3 is CATSSLGTGYFEQYF. CDR3 in DNA: TGTGCCACCAGCAGCCTCGGGACAGGGTATTTCGAGCAGTACTTC.